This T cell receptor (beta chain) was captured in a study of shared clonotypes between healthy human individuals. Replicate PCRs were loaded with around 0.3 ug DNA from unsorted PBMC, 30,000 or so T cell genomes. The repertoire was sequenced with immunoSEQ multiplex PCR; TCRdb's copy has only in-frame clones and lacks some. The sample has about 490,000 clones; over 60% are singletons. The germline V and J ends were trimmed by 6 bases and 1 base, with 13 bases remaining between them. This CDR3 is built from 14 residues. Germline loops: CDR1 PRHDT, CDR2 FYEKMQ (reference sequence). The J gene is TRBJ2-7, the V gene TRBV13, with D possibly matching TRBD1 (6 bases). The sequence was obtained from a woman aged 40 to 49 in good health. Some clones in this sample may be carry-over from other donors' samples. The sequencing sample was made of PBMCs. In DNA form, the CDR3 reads TGTGCCAGCAGGATTACAGGGCGGTCCTACGAGCAGTACTTC. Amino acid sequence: CASRITGRSYEQYF.